The 21 T cell receptor beta chains reported below all come from one sample, sequenced in a study of blood T cell repertoires in COVID-19. Profiling relied on immunoSEQ multiplex PCR, and the TCRdb table lists in-frame clones only, not all of them. The sample has tens of thousands of clones, roughly 80% seen once. The sample taken for sequencing was peripheral blood. These receptors came from a woman aged 70-85 years with acute or convalescent COVID-19.

The chain uses TRBV28 and TRBJ1-1; TRBD1 aligns across 8 bases. J gave up 6 bases and V 8 bases, and 11 bases lay outside the gene matches. Germline V gives CDR1 MDHEN, CDR2 SYDVKM. The CDR3 totals 14 residues. This chain's CDR3 is CASPGTGLYSEAFF. The CDR3 nucleotides are TGTGCCAGCCCCGGGACAGGCCTTTATTCTGAAGCTTTCTTT.

This clone turned up a few times. The rearrangement joins TRBV5-1 to TRBJ1-2; TRBD1 might be the D (6 bases). Trimming removed 0 bases from V and 6 bases from J, with 21 bases in between. CDR3 size: 17 residues. Germline V lookup: CDR1 SGHRS, CDR2 YFSETQ. CDR3 amino acids: CASSLATFTQGQNGYTF. The CDR3 coding sequence is TGCGCCAGCAGCTTGGCTACCTTTACTCAGGGACAAAATGGCTACACCTTC.

V usage is TRBV3-1 (or the pseudogene TRBV3-2) and J usage is TRBJ2-7, with a possible D match to TRBD2 (5 bases). Trimming removed 1 base at V and 1 base at J, with 23 bases between. CDR1 is LGHDT, CDR2 YNNKEL, per germline (reference sequence). CDR3 length equals 19 residues. CDR3 DNA sequence: TGTGCCAGCAGCCAAGCCGGGATTAAAATTTTCAATCCATCCTACGAGCAGTACTTC. Protein product: CASSQAGIKIFNPSYEQYF.

J is TRBJ1-1 and V is TRBV7-8; 7 bases map to TRBD1. This CDR3 has 13 amino acids. Germline CDR1 reads SGHVS; CDR2 reads FQNEAQ. V shed 3 bases, J shed 8 bases, and the junction held 6 bases outside the gene matches. The CDR3 spells CASSLTRQGEAFF. CDR3 nucleotides: TGTGCCAGCAGCTTGACGCGACAGGGAGAAGCTTTCTTT.

This clone was seen a few times. The V gene is TRBV5-1, the J gene TRBJ1-1; D perhaps matches TRBD1 (6 bases). The CDR3 totals 14 residues. With 2 bases removed from V and 0 bases from J, the gap between germline ends came to 8 bases. The germline gives CDR1 SGHRS, CDR2 YFSETQ. The CDR3 nucleotides read TGCGCCAGCAGCTTCGGGACACTGAACACTGAAGCTTTCTTT. Its protein product is CASSFGTLNTEAFF.

The V gene is TRBV7-2, the J gene TRBJ2-2; 8 positions match TRBD1. J was trimmed by 3 bases and V by 4 bases; bases with no gene match: 4. Germline values: CDR1 SGHTA, CDR2 FQGNSA. The length of the CDR3 is 15 residues. The CDR3 here is CASSSGGGYTGELFF. In DNA form, the CDR3 reads TGTGCCAGCAGCTCAGGGGGCGGGTACACCGGGGAGCTGTTTTTT.

J is TRBJ2-7 and V is TRBV28; D ambiguous. Trimming took off 4 bases at V and 6 bases at J, with 10 bases between the two ends. Germline values: CDR1 MDHEN, CDR2 SYDVKM. The CDR3 spans 12 residues. The DNA of the CDR3 is TGTGCCAGCAGTTCTACTGCTATCGAGCAGTACTTC. It specifies CASSSTAIEQYF.

V is TRBV5-1 and J is TRBJ2-3; no reliable D call. V lost 0 bases, J lost 5 bases, and 10 bases lay in between. The germline V gene encodes CDR1 SGHRS and CDR2 YFSETQ. The CDR3 spans 14 residues. The CDR3 DNA is TGCGCCAGCAGCTTGGGACCCGAGGTAGATACGCAGTATTTT. It specifies CASSLGPEVDTQYF.

This chain links TRBV18 with TRBJ1-5, with D perhaps TRBD1 (6 bases). The CDR3 is 15 residues long. Germline assignment: CDR1 KGHSH and CDR2 LQKENI. V dropped 5 bases and J dropped 1 base, with 12 bases sitting between them. CDR3 in amino acids: CASSSSRGSNQPQHF. CDR3 sequence (DNA): TGTGCCAGCTCATCCTCGAGGGGGAGCAATCAGCCCCAGCATTTT.

This clone has just a few counts. The V gene is TRBV12-3 or TRBV12-4, the J gene TRBJ2-5, with 7 bases identical to TRBD1. Unmatched junction bases numbered 5, after V lost 7 bases and J lost 3 bases. CDR3 length: 13 residues. The CDR3: CASNWGQKETQYF. The DNA for the CDR3 is TGTGCCAGCAATTGGGGACAGAAAGAGACCCAGTACTTC.

The CDR3 reads CASSLRTGGNTEAFF. The CDR3 DNA reads TGTGCCAGCAGCCTCCGGACAGGGGGGAACACTGAAGCTTTCTTT. This chain joins TRBV11-3 and TRBJ1-1; 10 nucleotides align to TRBD1. The CDR3 consists of 15 residues. Trimming removed 5 bases from V and 1 base from J; junction bases left unmatched: 4. CDR1 is SGHNT and CDR2 is YENEEA in the germline V gene.

The chain carries TRBV7-8 and TRBJ2-5; TRBD1 agrees at 7 bases. This CDR3 region has 18 residues. Looked up from germline, CDR1 is SGHVS and CDR2 is FQNEAQ. V gave up 5 bases and J gave up 1 base; unmatched junction bases: 16. CDR3 sequence (DNA): TGTGCCAGCAGCGGCCAGTCCCTCGGACAGGCCTTCCAAGAGACCCAGTACTTC. Translated: CASSGQSLGQAFQETQYF.

The chain has TRBV29-1 and TRBJ1-3; unclear D gene. Germline CDR1 reads SQVTM; CDR2 reads ANQGSEA. The CDR3 spans 14 residues. Deletions cut 6 bases from V and 0 bases from J, with 12 bases between. In DNA, the CDR3 is TGCAGCGTCGGGCGGGTAGGCTCTGGAAACACCATATATTTT. This codes for CSVGRVGSGNTIYF.

There are a few counts of this clone. The chain has TRBV28 and TRBJ1-6, with no clear D. V shed 8 bases and J shed 0 bases, with 5 bases lying between them. From germline, CDR1 is MDHEN and CDR2 SYDVKM. The CDR3 contains 13 residues. In DNA form, the CDR3 reads TGTGCCAGCGGGAGCTCCTATAATTCACCCCTCCACTTT. Encoded protein: CASGSSYNSPLHF.

This chain links TRBV2 with TRBJ2-7; a weak D match, TRBD2 (6 bases). Trimming stripped 5 bases from V and 3 bases from J, with 8 bases between. Germline assignment: CDR1 SNHLY and CDR2 FYNNEI. This CDR3 region has 12 residues. The CDR3 DNA reads TGTGCCAGCAGTCGGGAGAACTACGAGCAGTACTTC. Translating gives CASSRENYEQYF.

This clone turned up a few times. This chain uses TRBV7-9 with TRBJ1-2; TRBD1 matches at 8 bases. There are 13 residues in the CDR3. Germline V gene lookup returns CDR1 SEHNR and CDR2 FQNEAQ (reference sequence). The J segment lost 8 bases and the V segment lost 3 bases, leaving 5 bases of the junction unmatched. CDR3 protein: CASSFTGGRGYTF. As DNA, the CDR3 is TGTGCCAGCAGCTTTACAGGGGGTAGGGGCTACACCTTC.

This clone has more than one count but fewer than ten. The chain recombines TRBV7-2 with TRBJ1-1, with 10 bases fitting TRBD1. V shed 1 base, J shed 5 bases, and the junction held 4 bases outside the gene matches. The germline CDR1 and CDR2 sequences are SGHTA and FQGNSA. The CDR3 spans 15 residues. DNA for the CDR3: TGTGCCAGCAGCTTAGGGACAGGGGGTCGAACTGAAGCTTTCTTT. Its translation: CASSLGTGGRTEAFF.

The chain recombines TRBV3-1 (or the pseudogene TRBV3-2) with TRBJ1-2; 8 bases map to TRBD1. The length of the CDR3 is 15 residues. With 3 bases clipped from V and 5 bases from J, the junction kept 8 bases outside the gene matches. Germline assignment: CDR1 LGHDT and CDR2 YNNKEL (reference sequence). The DNA for the CDR3 is TGTGCCAGCAGCCAGGGACAGGCCCCGAGGTATGGCTACACCTTC. Translated, it gives CASSQGQAPRYGYTF.

The chain carries TRBV18 and TRBJ1-1; 11 bases agree with TRBD1. This CDR3 comprises 16 residues. Germline values: CDR1 KGHSH, CDR2 LQKENI. Trimming at V came to 5 bases and at J to 0 bases, leaving 5 bases not matched to a gene. In nucleotides, the CDR3 is TGTGCCAGCTCATTGGGACAGGGGGAGATGAACACTGAAGCTTTCTTT. This sequence encodes CASSLGQGEMNTEAFF.

This rearrangement joins TRBV25-1 to TRBJ1-3; the D is unclear. The CDR3 consists of 15 residues. Trimming cost V 4 bases and J 0 bases, with 10 bases left between them. Germline V gene lookup returns CDR1 MGHDK and CDR2 SYGVNS. CDR3 residues: CASSVGSSSGNTIYF. CDR3 coding DNA: TGTGCCAGCAGTGTAGGGAGTAGCTCTGGAAACACCATATATTTT.

The chain links TRBV2 to TRBJ1-5; D perhaps matches TRBD1 (6 bases). The V end lost 4 bases, the J end lost 5 bases, and 12 bases lay between the germline ends. The CDR3 is made up of 14 amino acids. Per the germline V gene, CDR1 is SNHLY and CDR2 is FYNNEI. CDR3 coding DNA: TGTGCCAGCAGTGCGTGGGGGCGGGATCAGCCCCAGCATTTT. Amino acid sequence: CASSAWGRDQPQHF.